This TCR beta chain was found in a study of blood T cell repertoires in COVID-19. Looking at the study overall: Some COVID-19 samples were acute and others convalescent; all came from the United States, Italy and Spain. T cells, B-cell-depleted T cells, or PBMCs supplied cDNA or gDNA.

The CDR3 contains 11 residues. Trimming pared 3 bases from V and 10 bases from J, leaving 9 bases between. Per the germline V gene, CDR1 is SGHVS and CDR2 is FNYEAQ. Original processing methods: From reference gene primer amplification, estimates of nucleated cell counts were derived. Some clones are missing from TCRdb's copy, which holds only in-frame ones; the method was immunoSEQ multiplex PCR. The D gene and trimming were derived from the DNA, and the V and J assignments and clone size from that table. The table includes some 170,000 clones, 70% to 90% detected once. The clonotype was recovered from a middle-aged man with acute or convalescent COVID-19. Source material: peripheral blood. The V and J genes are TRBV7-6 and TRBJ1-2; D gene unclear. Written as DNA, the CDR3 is TGTGCCAGCAGCTTCGGGGAAGACTACACCTTC. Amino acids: CASSFGEDYTF.